Shown below are 24 T cell receptor beta chains from a single sample sequenced in a study of cytomegalovirus exposure and HLA in healthy donors. PCR amplification relied on 60 Vbeta primers (plus 13 Jbeta primers). Some clones are missing from TCRdb's copy, which holds only in-frame ones; the method was immunoSEQ multiplex PCR. In the table there are over 95,000 clones, roughly three quarters of which are singletons. The sample taken for sequencing was PBMCs. Receptor source: a woman between 35 and 50 years old in good health and CMV-seropositive.

In DNA, the CDR3 is TGTGCCAGCAGCGGGAGCGGGGGGTCGGGTGAAAAACTGTTTTTT. Amino acids: CASSGSGGSGEKLFF. The J gene is TRBJ1-4, the V gene TRBV9; weak D call: TRBD1 (5 bases). The CDR3 has 15 amino acids. From germline, CDR1 is SGDLS and CDR2 YYNGEE. The ends were cut back, 3 bases at V and 7 bases at J, with 16 bases in the middle.

This chain links TRBV30 with TRBJ2-3, with 8 bases aligning to TRBD2. V shed 1 base, J shed 3 bases, and the junction held 12 bases outside the gene matches. The CDR3 loop spans 17 amino acids. CDR1 is GTSNPN and CDR2 is SVGIG in the germline V gene (reference sequence). This CDR3 reads CAWSGAQRGSNTDTQYF. The CDR3 coding sequence is TGTGCCTGGAGTGGAGCACAGCGGGGGAGTAATACAGATACGCAGTATTTT.

The chain employs TRBV4-1 and TRBJ1-1; D is undetermined. The CDR3 covers 16 residues. Trimming left V 1 base short and J 0 bases short, with 12 bases between. Germline V CDR1 and CDR2: MGHRA, YSYEKL. The CDR3 protein is CASSQAGVWVNTEAFF. DNA for the CDR3: TGCGCCAGCAGCCAAGCGGGTGTGTGGGTGAACACTGAAGCTTTCTTT.

The chain joins TRBV5-1 to TRBJ2-3, with TRBD2 identical over 7 bases. Per the germline V gene, CDR1 is SGHRS and CDR2 is YFSETQ. Trimming took 1 base from V and 2 from J; bases not matched to a gene: 7. The length of the CDR3 is 16 residues. The CDR3 DNA follows: TGCGCCAGCAGCTTGAATCCCGGGGGGATCACAGATACGCAGTATTTT. It encodes CASSLNPGGITDTQYF.

This clone was observed a handful of times. The chain links TRBV5-6 to TRBJ1-3; 8 bases fit TRBD1. The trim removed 0 bases at V and 4 bases at J, leaving 3 bases unmatched. The CDR3 has 15 amino acids. Germline CDR1 and CDR2: SGHDT and YYEEEE. CDR3 amino acids: CASSLAAGGGNTIYF. CDR3 nucleotides: TGTGCCAGCAGCTTGGCGGCAGGGGGCGGAAACACCATATATTTT. The whole variable domain, filled in from reference TRBV5-6 and TRBJ1-3, reads DAGVTQSPTHLIKTRGQQVTLRCSPKSGHDTVSWYQQALGQGPQFIFQYYEEEERQRGNFPDRFSGHQFPNYSSELNVNALLLGDSALYLCASSLAAGGGNTIYFGEGSWLTVV.

This clone was counted between two and nine times. The V gene is TRBV7-8, the J gene TRBJ1-5, with D maybe TRBD1 (5 bases). CDR1 and CDR2 from the germline V gene are SGHVS and FQNEAQ. Trimming removed 1 base from V and 2 bases from J, with 6 bases in between. This CDR3 comprises 14 residues. The CDR3 reads CASSLGGGNQPQHF. As DNA, the CDR3 is TGTGCCAGCAGCTTAGGGGGGGGCAATCAGCCCCAGCATTTT.

This clone showed up just once. The CDR3 sequence: CASSRALGQTYGYTF. As DNA, the CDR3 is TGTGCCAGCAGCCGAGCACTGGGACAGACCTATGGCTACACCTTC. The chain links TRBV5-4 to TRBJ1-2; 7 bases fit TRBD1. Germline CDR1 and CDR2: SGHNT and YYREEE (reference sequence). J gave up 4 bases and V 4 bases, and 10 bases lay outside the gene matches. The CDR3 runs to 15 residues. The entire variable domain, with the rest obtained from reference TRBV5-4 and TRBJ1-2, is as follows: ETGVTQSPTHLIKTRGQQVTLRCSSQSGHNTVSWYQQALGQGPQFIFQYYREEENGRGNFPPRFSGLQFPNYSSELNVNALELDDSALYLCASSRALGQTYGYTFGSGTRLTVV.

This chain connects TRBV29-1 to TRBJ2-1, with TRBD1 identical over 7 bases. V dropped 5 bases and J dropped 1; count of bases not matched to a gene: 2. Germline loops: CDR1 SQVTM, CDR2 ANQGSEA. The length of the CDR3 is 13 residues. The CDR3 DNA reads TGCAGCGTTCGGACAGGATCCTACAATGAGCAGTTCTTC. Protein sequence: CSVRTGSYNEQFF.

V gene TRBV7-9 combines with J gene TRBJ2-4; D remains ambiguous. The V end was cut by 4 bases, the J end by 8 bases, with 6 bases between. Per the germline V gene, CDR1 is SEHNR and CDR2 is FQNEAQ (reference sequence). This CDR3 is built from 11 residues. The chain's CDR3 is CASSSEDIQYF. Written as DNA, the CDR3 is TGTGCCAGCAGCTCCGAGGACATTCAGTACTTC.

This clone was seen just once. The rearrangement joins TRBV5-1 to TRBJ2-5; D possibly corresponds to TRBD2 (7 bases). Per the germline V gene, CDR1 is SGHRS and CDR2 is YFSETQ. The CDR3 is made up of 14 amino acids. V lost 6 bases, J lost 10 bases, and 22 bases lay in between. This CDR3 is CASNRGGGGRDQYF. The CDR3 nucleotides are TGCGCCAGCAACCGAGGAGGCGGGGGCAGGGACCAGTACTTC.

The chain employs TRBV7-9 and TRBJ2-2; 9 bases line up with TRBD1. The CDR3 spans 15 residues. V was pared by 5 bases and J by 6 bases, with 7 bases of the junction left unmatched. Germline CDR1 and CDR2: SEHNR and FQNEAQ (reference sequence). The CDR3 region has the DNA TGTGCCAGCAGCGAGGGGACAGGGTTTTCCGGGGAGCTGTTTTTT. Amino acids: CASSEGTGFSGELFF.

The chain has TRBV25-1 and TRBJ1-3; weak D call: TRBD1 (5 bases). This CDR3 is 13 amino acids long. Trimming pared 9 bases from V and 2 bases from J, leaving 11 bases between. The germline V gene has CDR1 MGHDK and CDR2 SYGVNS. The CDR3 here is CARAGGPGNTIYF. The CDR3 DNA follows: TGTGCCAGGGCGGGGGGACCTGGAAACACCATATATTTT.

The V call is TRBV7-2, the J call TRBJ1-2; D is perhaps TRBD1 (5 bases). The CDR3 runs 14 residues. With 5 bases removed from V and 8 bases from J, the gap between germline ends came to 18 bases. CDR1 and CDR2 (germline): SGHTA, FQGNSA. CDR3 sequence (DNA): TGTGCCAGCAGCAAAGGGGTGGGCTTGTTGGGCTACACCTTC. It translates to CASSKGVGLLGYTF. Combining the CDR3 with reference TRBV7-2 and TRBJ1-2 gives the whole variable domain GAGVSQSPSNKVTEKGKDVELRCDPISGHTALYWYRQSLGQGLEFLIYFQGNSAPDKSGLPSDRFSAERTGGSVSTLTIQRTQQEDSAVYLCASSKGVGLLGYTFGSGTRLTVV.

V and J are TRBV7-2 and TRBJ2-3; 7 nucleotides match TRBD2. Unmatched junction bases numbered 10, after V lost 4 bases and J lost 3 bases. This CDR3 spans 16 amino acids. CDR1 and CDR2 from the germline V gene are SGHTA and FQGNSA. CDR3 coding DNA: TGTGCCAGCAGCTACCGCGGGGGTTTAGGAACAGATACGCAGTATTTT. Its protein is CASSYRGGLGTDTQYF.

The chain combines TRBV9 with TRBJ2-5; 10 positions match TRBD2. The CDR3 sequence is 17 residues long. Losses at the gene ends were 0 bases for V and 5 bases for J; bases not matched to a gene: 10. CDR1 and CDR2 (germline): SGDLS, YYNGEE. The CDR3 is CASSVGSSGGEGETQYF. The DNA for the CDR3 is TGTGCCAGCAGCGTAGGTTCTAGCGGGGGAGAGGGGGAGACCCAGTACTTC.

CDR3 amino acids: CASSEFGGLVATQYF. The CDR3 coding sequence is TGTGCCAGCAGTGAATTTGGGGGACTTGTCGCTACGCAGTATTTT. This chain connects TRBV6-1 to TRBJ2-3, with D possibly TRBD2 on 6 matching bases. Per germline, CDR1 MNHNS and CDR2 SASEGT. The CDR3 consists of 15 residues. Trimming stripped 2 bases from V and 8 bases from J, with 17 bases between.

CDR3 bases: TGTGCCAGCTCACCACCGAGAGTCAGGGCGTCGGAAGCTTTCTTT. This translates into CASSPPRVRASEAFF. V usage is TRBV18 and J usage is TRBJ1-1, with D perhaps TRBD1 (5 bases). In germline, CDR1 is KGHSH, CDR2 LQKENI. The length of the CDR3 is 15 residues. V was shortened by 0 bases and J by 8 bases, with 16 bases between the two germline ends.

The genes are TRBV7-9 and TRBJ1-1; the D is unclear. V lost 1 base to trimming and J lost 2 bases, with 8 bases between them. Germline V CDR1 and CDR2: SEHNR, FQNEAQ (reference sequence). The length of the CDR3 is 14 residues. In DNA, the CDR3 is TGTGCCAGCAGCTTAGGAGGTTCTAACACTGAAGCTTTCTTT. This sequence encodes CASSLGGSNTEAFF.

The rearrangement joins TRBV5-4 to TRBJ2-5; the match to TRBD2 covers 10 bases. Germline V gives CDR1 SGHNT, CDR2 YYREEE (reference sequence). The V segment lost 4 bases and the J segment 2 bases; nucleotides outside the gene matches: 8. This CDR3 contains 16 residues. CDR3 sequence: CASSLPLAGAQETQYF. The CDR3 nucleotides read TGTGCCAGCAGCCTTCCTCTAGCGGGGGCTCAAGAGACCCAGTACTTC.

This chain joins TRBV6-5 and TRBJ1-1, with 8 nucleotides matching TRBD1. From germline, CDR1 is MNHEY and CDR2 SVGAGI. This CDR3 is 14 amino acids long. The V segment lost 7 bases and the J segment 1 base; nucleotides outside the gene matches: 5. The CDR3 DNA reads as TGTGCCAGCACCCGGACAGGGCAGAACACTGAAGCTTTCTTT. It codes for CASTRTGQNTEAFF.

The chain uses TRBV7-8 and TRBJ1-2; possible D gene TRBD1, 5 bases. With 1 base removed from V and 7 bases from J, the gap between germline ends came to 10 bases. Germline loops: CDR1 SGHVS, CDR2 FQNEAQ. The CDR3 contains 13 residues. Here the CDR3 DNA reads TGTGCCAGCAGCTTAGTAGGGGCAGCTGGCTACACCTTC. Translated, it gives CASSLVGAAGYTF.

This rearrangement joins TRBV6-5 to TRBJ2-5; D not certain. Germline CDR1 is MNHEY and CDR2 is SVGAGI. V was shortened by 6 bases and J by 0 bases, with 11 bases between the two germline ends. This CDR3 comprises 14 residues. The CDR3 is CASSSQPYQETQYF. CDR3 DNA: TGTGCCAGCAGCTCACAGCCGTACCAAGAGACCCAGTACTTC.

The V call is TRBV28, the J call TRBJ1-1, with D possibly TRBD1 on 6 matching bases. The length of the CDR3 is 14 residues. V was shortened by 4 bases and J by 5 bases, with 14 bases between the two germline ends. CDR1 and CDR2 (germline): MDHEN, SYDVKM. The CDR3 bases are TGTGCCAGCAGTTCCGACACCGACAGGACTGAAGCTTTCTTT. It specifies CASSSDTDRTEAFF.

The chain recombines TRBV6-5 with TRBJ1-1; D call uncertain. In germline, CDR1 is MNHEY, CDR2 SVGAGI. Trimming shortened V by 6 bases and J by 11 bases, and 19 bases separated the two germline ends. This CDR3 contains 13 residues. The CDR3 loop reads CASSPIDKAYAFF. CDR3 nucleotide sequence: TGTGCCAGCAGCCCAATAGACAAGGCGTACGCTTTCTTT.